The rows below give T cell receptor beta chains drawn from one sample of a study of blood T cell repertoires in COVID-19. The table came from immunoSEQ multiplex PCR; TCRdb's copy has only in-frame clones and leaves some out. Of some 270,000 clones in the sample, roughly 88% were seen once. Sample: PBMCs or T cells enriched from blood (not recorded which). The source is a woman in her twenties or thirties who had recovered from COVID-19. CDR3s include the opening cysteine and the closing phenylalanine or tryptophan. D genes are given only for firm matches. A row's size may be missing; if present it is once, few, many or a size class.

length: 14; J: TRBJ2-2; V: TRBV27; size: .; D: .; CDR3: CASSQGSLTGELFF; DNA: TGTGCCAGCAGTCAGGGTAGCTTGACCGGGGAGCTGTTTTTT
length: 13; J: TRBJ1-2; V: TRBV10-3; size: .; D: .; CDR3: CAISEAANYGYTF; DNA: TGTGCCATCAGTGAGGCAGCTAACTATGGCTACACCTTC
length: 15; J: TRBJ2-3; V: TRBV2; size: .; D: TRBD2; CDR3: CASRILAGVTDTQYF; DNA: TGTGCCAGCAGAATCCTAGCGGGAGTTACAGATACGCAGTATTTT
length: 13; J: TRBJ2-7; V: TRBV10-1; size: .; D: TRBD2; CDR3: CASRTSGGCEQYF; DNA: TGCGCCAGCAGAACTAGCGGGGGTTGCGAGCAGTACTTC
length: 15; J: TRBJ2-3; V: TRBV7-9; size: .; D: .; CDR3: CASSLELARADTQYF; DNA: TGTGCCAGCAGCTTAGAATTGGCCCGGGCAGATACGCAGTATTTT
length: 14; J: TRBJ2-7; V: TRBV11-2; size: .; D: .; CDR3: CASSRIGQGYEQYF; DNA: TGTGCCAGCAGCCGAATCGGGCAGGGCTACGAGCAGTACTTC
length: 13; J: TRBJ1-6; V: TRBV9; size: few; D: .; CDR3: CASSVVDSGPLHF; DNA: TGTGCCAGCAGCGTAGTGGACAGCGGACCCCTCCACTTT
length: 14; J: TRBJ2-7; V: TRBV27; size: .; D: .; CDR3: CASSFVGFSYEQYF; DNA: TGTGCCAGCAGTTTCGTCGGTTTCTCCTACGAGCAGTACTTC
length: 14; J: TRBJ1-1; V: TRBV19; size: .; D: TRBD1; CDR3: CASSITGEYTEAFF; DNA: TGTGCCAGTAGTATAACAGGGGAATACACTGAAGCTTTCTTT
length: 16; J: TRBJ2-1; V: TRBV28; size: .; D: .; CDR3: CASSRAGRQGYNEQFF; DNA: TGTGCCAGCAGCCGAGCGGGTCGACAGGGCTACAATGAGCAGTTCTTC